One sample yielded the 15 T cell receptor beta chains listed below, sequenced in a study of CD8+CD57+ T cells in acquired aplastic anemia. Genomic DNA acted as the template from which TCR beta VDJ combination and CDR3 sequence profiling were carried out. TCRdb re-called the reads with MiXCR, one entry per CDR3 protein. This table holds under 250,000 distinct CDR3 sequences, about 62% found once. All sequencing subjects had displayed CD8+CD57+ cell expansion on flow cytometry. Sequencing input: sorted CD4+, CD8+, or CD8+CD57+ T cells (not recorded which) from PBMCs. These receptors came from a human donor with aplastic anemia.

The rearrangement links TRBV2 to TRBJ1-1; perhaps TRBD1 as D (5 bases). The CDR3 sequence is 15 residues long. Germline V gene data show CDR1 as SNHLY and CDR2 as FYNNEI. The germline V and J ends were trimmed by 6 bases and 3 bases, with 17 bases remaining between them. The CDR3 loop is CASSENRRWDTEAFF. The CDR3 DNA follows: TGTGCCAGCAGCGAAAACAGGAGGTGGGACACTGAAGCTTTCTTT.

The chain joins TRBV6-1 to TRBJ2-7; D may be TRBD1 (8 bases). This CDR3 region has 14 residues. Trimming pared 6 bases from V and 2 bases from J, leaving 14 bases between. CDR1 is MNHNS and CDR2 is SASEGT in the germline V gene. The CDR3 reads CASSGQGGAYEQYF. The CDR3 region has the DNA TGTGCCAGCAGCGGACAGGGAGGGGCCTACGAGCAGTACTTC.

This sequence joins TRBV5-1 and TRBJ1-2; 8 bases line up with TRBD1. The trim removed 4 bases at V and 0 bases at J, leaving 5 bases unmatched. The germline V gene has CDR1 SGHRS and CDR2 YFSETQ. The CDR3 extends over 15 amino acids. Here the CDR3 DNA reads TGCGCCAGCAGCGCCAGACAGGGGACTAACTATGGCTACACCTTC. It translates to CASSARQGTNYGYTF. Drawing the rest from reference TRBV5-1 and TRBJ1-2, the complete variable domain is KAGVTQTPRYLIKTRGQQVTLSCSPISGHRSVSWYQQTPGQGLQFLFEYFSETQRNKGNFPGRFSGRQFSNSRSEMNVSTLELGDSALYLCASSARQGTNYGYTFGSGTRLTVV.

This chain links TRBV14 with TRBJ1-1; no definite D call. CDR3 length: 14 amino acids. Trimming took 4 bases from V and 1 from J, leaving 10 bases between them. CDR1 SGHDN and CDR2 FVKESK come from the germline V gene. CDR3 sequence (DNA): TGTGCCAGCAGCCCGGGAGTCCGGAACACTGAAGCTTTCTTT. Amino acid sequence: CASSPGVRNTEAFF.

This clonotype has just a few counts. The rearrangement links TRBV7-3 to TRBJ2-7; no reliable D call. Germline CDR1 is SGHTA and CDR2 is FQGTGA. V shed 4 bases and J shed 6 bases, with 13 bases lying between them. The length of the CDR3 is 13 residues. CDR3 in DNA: TGTGCCAGCAGCTCGTCGCCGATGGCCGAGCAGTACTTC. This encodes CASSSSPMAEQYF.

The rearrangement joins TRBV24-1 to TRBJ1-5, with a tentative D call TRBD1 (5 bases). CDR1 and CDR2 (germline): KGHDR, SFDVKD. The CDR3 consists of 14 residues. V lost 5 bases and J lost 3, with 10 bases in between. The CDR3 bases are TGTGCCACCAGTGTCCAGGGTGTCAATCAGCCCCAGCATTTT. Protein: CATSVQGVNQPQHF.

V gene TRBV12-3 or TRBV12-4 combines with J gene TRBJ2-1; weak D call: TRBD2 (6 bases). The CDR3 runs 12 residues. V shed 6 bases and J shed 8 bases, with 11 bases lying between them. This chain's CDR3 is CASSAGFHEQFF. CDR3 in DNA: TGTGCCAGCAGCGCGGGATTTCATGAGCAGTTCTTC.

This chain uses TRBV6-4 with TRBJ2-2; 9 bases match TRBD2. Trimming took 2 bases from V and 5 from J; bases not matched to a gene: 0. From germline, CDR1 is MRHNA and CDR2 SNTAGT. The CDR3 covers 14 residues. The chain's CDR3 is CASSDAGGTGELFF. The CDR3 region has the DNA TGTGCCAGCAGTGACGCGGGGGGGACCGGGGAGCTGTTTTTT.

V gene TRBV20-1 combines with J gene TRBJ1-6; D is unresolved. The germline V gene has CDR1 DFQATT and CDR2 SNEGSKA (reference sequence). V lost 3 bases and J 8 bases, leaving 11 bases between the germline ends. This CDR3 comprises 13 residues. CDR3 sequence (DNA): TGCAGTGCTAGTGAGGACGTGTATTCACCCCTCCACTTT. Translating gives CSASEDVYSPLHF.

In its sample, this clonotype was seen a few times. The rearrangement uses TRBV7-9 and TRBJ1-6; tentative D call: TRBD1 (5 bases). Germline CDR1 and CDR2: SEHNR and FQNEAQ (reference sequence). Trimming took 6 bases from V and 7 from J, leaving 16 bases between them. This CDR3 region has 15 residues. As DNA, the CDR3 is TGTGCCAGCAGGTCCTCGGGACCGTCAAATTCACCCCTCCACTTT. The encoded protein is CASRSSGPSNSPLHF.

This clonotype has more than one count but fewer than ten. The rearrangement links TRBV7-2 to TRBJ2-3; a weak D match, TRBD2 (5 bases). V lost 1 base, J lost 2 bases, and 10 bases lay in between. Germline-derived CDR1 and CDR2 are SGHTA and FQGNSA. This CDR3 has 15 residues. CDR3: CASSLERGYTDTQYF. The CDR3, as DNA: TGTGCCAGCAGCTTAGAACGGGGTTACACAGATACGCAGTATTTT.

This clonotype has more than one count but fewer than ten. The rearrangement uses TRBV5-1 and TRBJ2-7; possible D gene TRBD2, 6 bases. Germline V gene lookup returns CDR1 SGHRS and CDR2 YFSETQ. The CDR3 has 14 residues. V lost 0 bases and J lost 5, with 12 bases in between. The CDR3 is CASSLVGPSDEQYF. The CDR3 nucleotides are TGCGCCAGCAGCTTGGTGGGACCTAGCGACGAGCAGTACTTC.

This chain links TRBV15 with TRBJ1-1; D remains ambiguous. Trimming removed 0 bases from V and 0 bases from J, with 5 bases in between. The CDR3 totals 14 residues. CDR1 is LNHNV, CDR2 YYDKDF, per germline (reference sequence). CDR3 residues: CATSREAVNTEAFF. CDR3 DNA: TGTGCCACCAGCAGAGAGGCGGTGAACACTGAAGCTTTCTTT. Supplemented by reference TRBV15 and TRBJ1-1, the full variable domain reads DAMVIQNPRYQVTQFGKPVTLSCSQTLNHNVMYWYQQKSSQAPKLLFHYYDKDFNNEADTPDNFQSRRPNTSFCFLDIRSPGLGDTAMYLCATSREAVNTEAFFGQGTRLTVV.

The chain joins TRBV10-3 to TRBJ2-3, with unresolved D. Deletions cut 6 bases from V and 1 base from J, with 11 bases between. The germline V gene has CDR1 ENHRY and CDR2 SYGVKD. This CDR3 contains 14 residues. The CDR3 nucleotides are TGTGCCATCAGGGTGGGTGGGGGCACAGATACGCAGTATTTT. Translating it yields CAIRVGGGTDTQYF.

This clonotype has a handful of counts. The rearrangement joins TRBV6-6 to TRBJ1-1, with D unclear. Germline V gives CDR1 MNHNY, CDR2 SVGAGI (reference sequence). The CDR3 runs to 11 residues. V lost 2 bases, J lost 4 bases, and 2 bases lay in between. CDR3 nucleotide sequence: TGTGCCAGCAGTTACCCCACTGAAGCTTTCTTT. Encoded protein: CASSYPTEAFF.